These 30 T cell receptor beta chains originate from one sample sequenced in a study of blood T cell repertoires in COVID-19. This table comes from immunoSEQ multiplex PCR, and its TCRdb copy is limited to in-frame clones, with some not included. The sample consists of 300,000 or so clones, roughly 86% of them appearing once. The sequenced sample was peripheral blood. These receptor sequences come from a woman between 45 and 65 years old who had recovered from COVID-19.

The chain has TRBV5-1 and TRBJ2-3; TRBD2 agrees at 14 bases. The CDR3 covers 16 residues. CDR1 is SGHRS, CDR2 YFSETQ, per germline. The trim removed 3 bases at V and 8 bases at J, leaving 8 bases unmatched. CDR3 nucleotide sequence: TGCGCCAGCAGCTCCCTGGGACTAGCGGGAGAGAGTACGCAGTATTTT. Its protein product is CASSSLGLAGESTQYF.

The chain joins TRBV9 to TRBJ2-3, with 7 positions matching TRBD2. The V gene's germline CDR1 is SGDLS and CDR2 YYNGEE. This CDR3 comprises 18 residues. With V trimmed by 3 bases and J by 2 bases, 15 bases remained unmatched. CDR3 region: CASSALPMASGHTDTQYF. The CDR3 DNA is TGTGCCAGCAGCGCACTTCCGATGGCTAGCGGACACACAGATACGCAGTATTTT.

This CDR3 reads CASSYGGGGELFF. The CDR3 coding sequence is TGTGCCAGCAGTTACGGGGGAGGCGGGGAGCTGTTTTTT. The V call is TRBV6-5, the J call TRBJ2-2; TRBD2 is a possible D gene (6 bases). V was trimmed by 2 bases and J by 7 bases, leaving 8 bases between them. Germline values: CDR1 MNHEY, CDR2 SVGAGI. CDR3 length: 13 amino acids.

The chain carries TRBV4-3 and TRBJ2-5; 10 bases are a match to TRBD2. Germline-derived CDR1 and CDR2 are LGHNA and YSLEER. Trimming at V came to 0 bases and at J to 4 bases, leaving 14 bases not matched to a gene. CDR3 length: 19 amino acids. The CDR3 loop is CASSQDLGRASGSPETQYF. The DNA for the CDR3 is TGCGCCAGCAGCCAAGATCTGGGTAGGGCTAGCGGGAGCCCAGAGACCCAGTACTTC.

This clone was counted between two and nine times. A read error may produce the germline difference seen at one junction end. The rearrangement uses TRBV19 and TRBJ2-7, with D possibly being TRBD1 (5 bases). Germline V gene data show CDR1 as LNHDA and CDR2 as SQIVND (reference sequence). This CDR3 has 11 residues. Here the CDR3 DNA reads TGTGCCAGTACCGATATCACAGGTTTCCCCTTC. Amino acids: CASTDITGFPF.

The CDR3 nucleotides are TGTGCCAGCAGCTTGTACGACAGGGGTTTGGGCACTGAAGCTTTCTTT. Its protein is CASSLYDRGLGTEAFF. The V call is TRBV5-5, the J call TRBJ1-1; 8 bases map to TRBD1. With 1 base clipped from V and 4 bases from J, the junction kept 9 bases outside the gene matches. Germline V gene data show CDR1 as SGHKS and CDR2 as YYEKEE (reference sequence). CDR3 length equals 16 residues.

This clone has just one count. The V call is TRBV5-1, the J call TRBJ1-3; 7 bases match TRBD1. Germline CDR1 reads SGHRS; CDR2 reads YFSETQ. V was clipped by 1 base and J by 4 bases; unmatched bases: 2. The CDR3 runs to 14 residues. CDR3 sequence (DNA): TGCGCCAGCAGCTTGACAGGGGTCGGAAACACCATATATTTT. Its protein product is CASSLTGVGNTIYF. Full variable domain (missing parts from reference TRBV5-1 and TRBJ1-3): KAGVTQTPRYLIKTRGQQVTLSCSPISGHRSVSWYQQTPGQGLQFLFEYFSETQRNKGNFPGRFSGRQFSNSRSEMNVSTLELGDSALYLCASSLTGVGNTIYFGEGSWLTVV.

This sequence joins TRBV29-1 and TRBJ1-1; no clear D gene. The V gene lost 4 bases and the J gene lost 1 base, with 10 bases spanning the gap. Germline V lookup: CDR1 SQVTM, CDR2 ANQGSEA. The CDR3 sequence is 13 residues long. CDR3 loop: CSVGGEGNTEAFF. DNA of the CDR3: TGCAGCGTTGGCGGGGAGGGGAACACTGAAGCTTTCTTT.

V gene TRBV28 combines with J gene TRBJ2-2; maybe TRBD2 (7 bases). CDR3 length: 16 residues. Trimming removed 6 bases at V and 0 bases at J, with 14 bases between. Germline-derived CDR1 and CDR2 are MDHEN and SYDVKM. The CDR3 here is CASSQGTMANTGELFF. The CDR3 bases are TGTGCCAGCAGCCAGGGGACTATGGCGAACACCGGGGAGCTGTTTTTT.

This chain connects TRBV7-2 to TRBJ2-5; TRBD2 is a possible D gene (6 bases). From germline, CDR1 is SGHTA and CDR2 FQGNSA. V was pared by 3 bases and J by 0 bases, with 14 bases between. The CDR3 loop spans 16 amino acids. This chain's CDR3 is CASSLTRIGNQETQYF. Written as DNA, the CDR3 is TGTGCCAGCAGCTTGACTAGGATAGGGAACCAAGAGACCCAGTACTTC.

The CDR3 protein is CSASRGAHQPQHF. The CDR3 bases are TGCAGTGCGAGTCGGGGGGCCCATCAGCCCCAGCATTTT. V and J are TRBV20-1 and TRBJ1-5, with D possibly matching TRBD1 (6 bases). This CDR3 has 13 residues. CDR1 is DFQATT and CDR2 is SNEGSKA in the germline V gene (reference sequence). Between the trimmed V and J ends, which lost 6 bases and 5 bases, there was a span of 14 bases.

In DNA, the CDR3 is TGTGCCAGCAGCCCCAATGGGGGGTTTGGCGGGGAGCTGTTTTTT. Its translation: CASSPNGGFGGELFF. The genes are TRBV9 and TRBJ2-2, with TRBD2 as a possible D gene (6 bases). This CDR3 contains 15 residues. Germline loops: CDR1 SGDLS, CDR2 YYNGEE. The V and J ends lost 4 bases and 7 bases respectively, with 17 bases between them.

This chain connects TRBV28 to TRBJ1-3; D gene uncertain. Trimming removed 8 bases from V and 0 bases from J, with 11 bases in between. This CDR3 is 14 amino acids long. Germline V gene data show CDR1 as MDHEN and CDR2 as SYDVKM. The CDR3 sequence: CASHIGVSGNTIYF. In nucleotides, the CDR3 is TGTGCCAGCCACATAGGAGTCTCTGGAAACACCATATATTTT.

The V call is TRBV2, the J call TRBJ2-7; D is unclear. Germline CDR1 SNHLY, CDR2 FYNNEI. With 8 bases removed from V and 0 bases from J, the gap between germline ends came to 8 bases. The CDR3 contains 12 residues. The CDR3 DNA reads TGTGCCAGCCTGAGTAGCTCCTACGAGCAGTACTTC. This sequence encodes CASLSSSYEQYF.

The rearrangement joins TRBV9 to TRBJ1-2; D uncertain. Germline CDR1 SGDLS, CDR2 YYNGEE. Trimming removed 4 bases from V and 8 bases from J, with 12 bases in between. The CDR3 is 12 residues long. The CDR3 loop is CASSPRVGGYTF. CDR3 bases: TGTGCCAGCAGCCCTCGGGTAGGCGGCTACACCTTC.

CDR3 DNA sequence: TGTGCCAGCAGTTCTGACAGGAGCACAGATACGCAGTATTTT. Amino acids: CASSSDRSTDTQYF. V and J are TRBV28 and TRBJ2-3, with TRBD1 as a possible D gene (6 bases). The CDR3 covers 14 residues. Trimming stripped 4 bases from V and 0 bases from J, with 8 bases between. Germline V lookup: CDR1 MDHEN, CDR2 SYDVKM.

The chain employs TRBV7-2 and TRBJ1-2; D is perhaps TRBD1 (6 bases). Germline CDR1 and CDR2: SGHTA and FQGNSA. This CDR3 is built from 12 residues. With 7 bases removed from V and 9 bases from J, the gap between germline ends came to 15 bases. CDR3 sequence (DNA): TGTGCCAGCAACCCACCGGGGGGGCGCTACACCTTC. Translation: CASNPPGGRYTF.

This sequence joins TRBV19 and TRBJ1-2; 7 nucleotides match TRBD1. With V trimmed by 5 bases and J by 3 bases, 9 bases remained unmatched. The CDR3 runs 15 residues. The germline V gene has CDR1 LNHDA and CDR2 SQIVND (reference sequence). CDR3 coding DNA: TGTGCCAGTAGTTCCCCGGAAGGGGGCTACTATGGCTACACCTTC. This translates into CASSSPEGGYYGYTF.

V gene TRBV30 combines with J gene TRBJ1-1; unclear D gene. CDR3 length: 14 residues. Germline assignment: CDR1 GTSNPN and CDR2 SVGIG (reference sequence). Trimming removed 4 bases from V and 0 bases from J, with 12 bases in between. CDR3 protein: CAWMRGFMNTEAFF. CDR3 bases: TGTGCCTGGATGCGGGGATTCATGAACACTGAAGCTTTCTTT.

The gene calls are TRBV11-1 and TRBJ2-1; D may be TRBD2 (6 bases). V lost 1 base, J lost 5 bases, and 15 bases lay in between. Germline V CDR1 and CDR2: SGHAT, FQDESV (reference sequence). This CDR3 has 16 residues. Written as DNA, the CDR3 is TGTGCCAGCAGCTTAGTCTCCGGGGGAATCAACAATGAGCAGTTCTTC. The encoded protein is CASSLVSGGINNEQFF.

This chain connects TRBV6-5 to TRBJ2-2; TRBD2 matches 12 bases. The V gene end was trimmed by 3 bases and the J gene end by 7 bases; junction bases not matched to a gene: 6. Per the germline V gene, CDR1 is MNHEY and CDR2 is SVGAGI. The CDR3 sequence is 16 residues long. The CDR3 spells CASSYPGTSGFGELFF. The DNA for the CDR3 is TGTGCCAGCAGTTATCCCGGGACTAGCGGGTTCGGGGAGCTGTTTTTT.

The chain recombines TRBV10-3 with TRBJ1-5; 9 bases fit TRBD1. The ends lost 4 bases at V and 3 bases at J; junction bases unmatched: 7. Germline CDR1 ENHRY, CDR2 SYGVKD. This CDR3 contains 16 residues. The CDR3 protein is CAISAGTGISNQPQHF. CDR3 DNA: TGTGCCATCAGTGCGGGGACAGGGATCTCCAATCAGCCCCAGCATTTT.

The rearrangement joins TRBV28 to TRBJ1-4; 8 nucleotides agree with TRBD1. The CDR3 is made up of 16 amino acids. CDR1 and CDR2 (germline): MDHEN, SYDVKM. Unmatched junction bases numbered 9, after V lost 5 bases and J lost 4 bases. CDR3 in DNA: TGTGCCAGCAGTCCCGGACAGGGCCATGGTAATGAAAAACTGTTTTTT. It specifies CASSPGQGHGNEKLFF.

This chain's CDR3 is CASSQEGNWERRYNEQFF. In DNA, the CDR3 is TGCGCCAGCAGCCAAGAAGGGAACTGGGAGCGACGCTACAATGAGCAGTTCTTC. V gene TRBV4-3 combines with J gene TRBJ2-1; tentatively, D is TRBD2 (5 bases). V gave up 0 bases and J gave up 3 bases, with 18 bases separating them. CDR1 is LGHNA and CDR2 is YSLEER in the germline V gene. CDR3 size: 18 residues.

This clone was found a few times. Other DNA sequences in the sample encode the same CDR3. The chain has TRBV10-1 and TRBJ1-2; TRBD1 might be the D (5 bases). The germline V gene encodes CDR1 WNHNN and CDR2 SYGVQD (reference sequence). The V and J ends lost 6 bases and 2 bases respectively, with 10 bases between them. The CDR3 contains 13 residues. The CDR3 coding sequence is TGCGCCAGCAGCAGGGATCCGAACTATGGCTACACCTTC. Translated: CASSRDPNYGYTF.

This sequence joins TRBV6-5 and TRBJ1-1, with no clear D. The V gene's germline CDR1 is MNHEY and CDR2 SVGAGI. CDR3 size: 15 residues. Trimming left V 0 bases short and J 5 bases short, with 13 bases between. CDR3 coding DNA: TGTGCCAGCAGTTACTCGATGGGTTCCGGGACTGAAGCTTTCTTT. This codes for CASSYSMGSGTEAFF.

This chain links TRBV18 with TRBJ2-1; a weak D match, TRBD1 (5 bases). The germline CDR1 and CDR2 sequences are KGHSH and LQKENI. The CDR3 covers 14 residues. Trimming removed 1 base from V and 5 bases from J, with 9 bases in between. The CDR3 loop reads CASSPQGSNNEQFF. The CDR3 bases are TGTGCCAGCTCACCACAGGGGTCCAACAATGAGCAGTTCTTC.

The V and J genes are TRBV30 and TRBJ2-1; the match to TRBD2 covers 8 bases. Germline CDR1 is GTSNPN and CDR2 is SVGIG (reference sequence). This CDR3 is 16 amino acids long. J gave up 0 bases and V 2 bases, and 6 bases lay outside the gene matches. DNA of the CDR3: TGTGCCTGGAGTACCCTCCGGGGGGGCTCCTACAATGAGCAGTTCTTC. It specifies CAWSTLRGGSYNEQFF.

This clone was recorded once. The J gene is TRBJ2-7, the V gene TRBV3-1 (or the pseudogene TRBV3-2); tentatively, D is TRBD2 (5 bases). Germline V gene lookup returns CDR1 LGHDT and CDR2 YNNKEL (reference sequence). V lost 0 bases, J lost 6 bases, and 18 bases lay in between. The CDR3 length is 16 residues. The CDR3 DNA follows: TGTGCCAGCAGCCAAGATCTAATTCTGTCCCGGGGCGAGCAGTACTTC. Translating it yields CASSQDLILSRGEQYF.

The rearrangement uses TRBV5-1 and TRBJ2-1, with D possibly matching TRBD2 (6 bases). Between the trimmed V and J ends, which lost 1 base and 5 bases, there was a span of 7 bases. In germline, CDR1 is SGHRS, CDR2 YFSETQ. The CDR3 length is 13 residues. CDR3 region: CASSLLADNEQFF. The CDR3 DNA is TGCGCCAGCAGCTTGTTAGCGGACAATGAGCAGTTCTTC. Using reference TRBV5-1 and TRBJ2-1 for the parts outside the CDR3, the full variable domain is KAGVTQTPRYLIKTRGQQVTLSCSPISGHRSVSWYQQTPGQGLQFLFEYFSETQRNKGNFPGRFSGRQFSNSRSEMNVSTLELGDSALYLCASSLLADNEQFFGPGTRLTVL.